These 14 T cell receptor beta chains originate from one sample sequenced in a study of beta chain features in type 1 diabetes. General study results and limits: Shorter TCRB CDR3s, moderately but significantly so, marked every one of the four CD4+ subsets in Type 1 diabetes patients.

Their antigens are not known. All of the isolated RNA was reverse transcribed, so expressed TCRB transcripts were sequenced. Clones were sequenced by immunoSEQ multiplex PCR, and TCRdb holds only the in-frame ones, with some missing. The sample yields a few hundred thousand clones, approximately 15% seen once. The sequencing sample was made of naive CD4+ T cells from blood. The receptors derive from a young woman with type 1 diabetes.

The genes are TRBV28 and TRBJ1-2; TRBD1 aligns across 11 bases. This CDR3 is built from 16 residues. Germline V gives CDR1 MDHEN, CDR2 SYDVKM. J was trimmed by 5 bases and V by 5 bases; bases with no gene match: 10. The CDR3 DNA follows: TGTGCCAGCAGTGCGGACAGGGGGCGCGGTAGTTATGGCTACACCTTC. Residues: CASSADRGRGSYGYTF.

This clone was counted between two and nine times. This CDR3 reads CASKPTGTGNYEQYF. CDR3 nucleotide sequence: TGTGCCAGCAAACCGACCGGAACGGGGAACTACGAGCAGTACTTC. V is TRBV7-2 and J is TRBJ2-7; TRBD2 is a possible D gene (5 bases). The CDR3 consists of 15 residues. In germline, CDR1 is SGHTA, CDR2 FQGNSA. V was cut by 7 bases and J by 3 bases, with 19 bases left in between. Together with reference TRBV7-2 and TRBJ2-7, the CDR3 gives the full variable domain: GAGVSQSPSNKVTEKGKDVELRCDPISGHTALYWYRQSLGQGLEFLIYFQGNSAPDKSGLPSDRFSAERTGGSVSTLTIQRTQQEDSAVYLCASKPTGTGNYEQYFGPGTRLTVT.

This clone showed up just a few times. V is TRBV7-2 and J is TRBJ2-1, with 8 bases matching TRBD2. The CDR3 spans 15 residues. CDR1 is SGHTA and CDR2 is FQGNSA in the germline V gene. V shed 1 base, J shed 6 bases, and the junction held 5 bases outside the gene matches. The CDR3 reads CASSLVAGTSNEQFF. CDR3 nucleotide sequence: TGTGCCAGCAGCTTAGTGGCCGGGACTAGCAATGAGCAGTTCTTC.

This clone was detected a few times. The chain employs TRBV7-9 and TRBJ2-1; the D gene is possibly TRBD2 (7 bases). This CDR3 contains 13 residues. V lost 5 bases, J lost 6 bases, and 11 bases lay in between. CDR1 SEHNR and CDR2 FQNEAQ come from the germline V gene (reference sequence). The CDR3 sequence: CASSPRGGNEQFF. In nucleotides, the CDR3 is TGTGCCAGCAGCCCGAGGGGGGGCAATGAGCAGTTCTTC. Using reference TRBV7-9 and TRBJ2-1 for the parts outside the CDR3, the full variable domain is DTGVSQNPRHKITKRGQNVTFRCDPISEHNRLYWYRQTLGQGPEFLTYFQNEAQLEKSRLLSDRFSAERPKGSFSTLEIQRTEQGDSAMYLCASSPRGGNEQFFGPGTRLTVL.

The rearrangement joins TRBV30 to TRBJ2-3, with 8 positions matching TRBD2. Germline values: CDR1 GTSNPN, CDR2 SVGIG (reference sequence). This CDR3 comprises 15 residues. The J segment lost 5 bases and the V segment lost 0 bases, leaving 7 bases of the junction unmatched. As DNA, the CDR3 is TGTGCCTGGAGTGTCATGAGCGGGAGTGGAGATACGCAGTATTTT. Amino acids: CAWSVMSGSGDTQYF. Based on the CDR3 plus reference TRBV30 and TRBJ2-3, the full variable domain is SQTIHQWPATLVQPVGSPLSLECTVEGTSNPNLYWYRQAAGRGLQLLFYSVGIGQISSEVPQNLSASRPQDRQFILSSKKLLLSDSGFYLCAWSVMSGSGDTQYFGPGTRLTVL.

The sample holds a few counts of this clone. The chain uses TRBV6-5 and TRBJ2-1; no clear D. The ends were cut back, 0 bases at V and 6 bases at J, with 12 bases in the middle. The germline gives CDR1 MNHEY, CDR2 SVGAGI. The CDR3 runs 15 residues. DNA for the CDR3: TGTGCCAGCAGTTACTCGATACAGAGTGGCAATGAGCAGTTCTTC. Translation gives CASSYSIQSGNEQFF.

V gene TRBV13 combines with J gene TRBJ1-4; 8 bases are a match to TRBD1. The trim removed 5 bases at V and 5 bases at J, leaving 7 bases unmatched. The CDR3 loop spans 15 amino acids. CDR1 and CDR2 (germline): PRHDT, FYEKMQ (reference sequence). CDR3 residues: CASSNRTGWNEKLFF. DNA for the CDR3: TGTGCCAGCAGCAACCGGACAGGGTGGAATGAAAAACTGTTTTTT.

V is TRBV7-9 and J is TRBJ1-4; D unclear. This CDR3 is built from 13 residues. V was pared by 10 bases and J by 4 bases, with 13 bases between. Germline V CDR1 and CDR2: SEHNR, FQNEAQ (reference sequence). This chain's CDR3 is CATQVVLNEKLFF. In DNA, the CDR3 is TGTGCCACCCAGGTCGTTCTTAATGAAAAACTGTTTTTT.

The V gene is TRBV27, the J gene TRBJ2-3, with D uncertain. Germline CDR1 reads MNHEY; CDR2 reads SMNVEV (reference sequence). Trimming shortened V by 3 bases and J by 2 bases, and 15 bases separated the two germline ends. The CDR3 totals 16 residues. The CDR3 bases are TGTGCCAGCAGTTTGACACAAGCTCCTACCACAGATACGCAGTATTTT. This gives the protein CASSLTQAPTTDTQYF.

The chain uses TRBV7-2 and TRBJ1-1; TRBD1 matches 8 bases. Germline CDR1 and CDR2: SGHTA and FQGNSA. The junction had 5 bases not matched to a gene; V was cut back by 5 bases and J by 0 bases. This CDR3 spans 15 amino acids. CDR3 in amino acids: CASSPRTGLNTEAFF. The CDR3 DNA sequence: TGTGCCAGCAGCCCCCGGACAGGGCTGAACACTGAAGCTTTCTTT.

This clone has only a few counts. The chain combines TRBV29-1 with TRBJ2-7, with 7 bases lining up with TRBD1. Germline-derived CDR1 and CDR2 are SQVTM and ANQGSEA. The ends lost 7 bases at V and 6 bases at J; junction bases unmatched: 6. The CDR3 spans 11 residues. In nucleotides, the CDR3 is TGCAGCGCACGGACAGGCTCCGAGCAGTACGTC. The encoded protein is CSARTGSEQYV.

This clone was detected a few times. The chain couples TRBV11-2 to TRBJ2-5; 11 bases align to TRBD2. V lost 5 bases to trimming and J lost 2 bases; unmatched junction nucleotides: 4. The length of the CDR3 is 15 residues. CDR1 and CDR2 (germline): SGHAT, FQNNGV. Written as DNA, the CDR3 is TGTGCCAGCAGCCGGACTAGCGGGTTTCAAGAGACCCAGTACTTC. The encoded protein is CASSRTSGFQETQYF.

This clone has only a few counts. V gene TRBV5-1 combines with J gene TRBJ2-1, with 7 nucleotides matching TRBD1. Germline loops: CDR1 SGHRS, CDR2 YFSETQ. V was pared by 0 bases and J by 13 bases, with 7 bases of the junction left unmatched. This CDR3 has 13 amino acids. The CDR3: CASSLATQGDQFF. CDR3 nucleotides: TGCGCCAGCAGCTTGGCAACTCAGGGGGACCAGTTCTTC.

The chain joins TRBV7-2 to TRBJ2-7; TRBD1 matches at 7 bases. The germline V gene has CDR1 SGHTA and CDR2 FQGNSA. There are 14 residues in the CDR3. Unmatched junction bases numbered 8, after V lost 4 bases and J lost 5 bases. The DNA for the CDR3 is TGTGCCAGCAGCTCGCAGGGGGTGCTGGACGAGCAGTACTTC. The encoded protein is CASSSQGVLDEQYF.